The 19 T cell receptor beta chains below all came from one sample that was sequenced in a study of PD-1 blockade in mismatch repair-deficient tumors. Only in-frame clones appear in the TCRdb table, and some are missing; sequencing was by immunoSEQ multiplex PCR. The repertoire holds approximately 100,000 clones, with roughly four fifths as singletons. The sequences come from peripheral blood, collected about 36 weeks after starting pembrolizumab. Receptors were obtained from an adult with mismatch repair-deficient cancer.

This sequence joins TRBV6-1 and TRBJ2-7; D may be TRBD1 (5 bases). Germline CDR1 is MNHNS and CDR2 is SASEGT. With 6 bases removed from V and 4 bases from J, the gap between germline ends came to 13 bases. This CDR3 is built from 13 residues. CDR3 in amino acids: CASSSGSRYEQYF. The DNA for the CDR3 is TGTGCCAGCAGCTCAGGGTCGCGGTACGAGCAGTACTTC.

The chain's CDR3 is CASSLGRAGPYQETQYF. The CDR3 coding sequence is TGTGCCAGCAGCTTAGGTCGAGCGGGACCGTACCAAGAGACCCAGTACTTC. The chain combines TRBV13 with TRBJ2-5; the match to TRBD2 covers 7 bases. The V and J ends lost 0 bases and 0 bases, in that order; junction bases with no gene match: 7. The CDR3 extends over 17 amino acids. Germline V gene lookup returns CDR1 PRHDT and CDR2 FYEKMQ (reference sequence).

The CDR3 DNA sequence: TGTGCCAGCAGCTCTTATGGTCCGACAGGGCCCAGGGGAAATAATGAGCAGTTCTTC. The encoded protein is CASSSYGPTGPRGNNEQFF. V is TRBV7-3 and J is TRBJ2-1; 7 bases agree with TRBD1. The CDR3 has 19 residues. The V segment lost 4 bases and the J segment 7 bases; nucleotides outside the gene matches: 22. Germline V gives CDR1 SGHTA, CDR2 FQGTGA.

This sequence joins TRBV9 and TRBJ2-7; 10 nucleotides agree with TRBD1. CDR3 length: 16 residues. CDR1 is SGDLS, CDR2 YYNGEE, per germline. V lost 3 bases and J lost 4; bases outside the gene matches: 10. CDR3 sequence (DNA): TGTGCCAGCAGCGAGTCCGACAGGGGGCACGGGTACGAGCAGTACTTC. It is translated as CASSESDRGHGYEQYF.

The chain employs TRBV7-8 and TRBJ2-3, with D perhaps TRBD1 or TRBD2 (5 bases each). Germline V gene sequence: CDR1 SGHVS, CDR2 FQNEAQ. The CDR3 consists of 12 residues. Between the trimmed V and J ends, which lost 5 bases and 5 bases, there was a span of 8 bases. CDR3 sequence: CASSLGEDTQYF. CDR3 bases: TGTGCCAGCAGCCTGGGGGAAGATACGCAGTATTTT.

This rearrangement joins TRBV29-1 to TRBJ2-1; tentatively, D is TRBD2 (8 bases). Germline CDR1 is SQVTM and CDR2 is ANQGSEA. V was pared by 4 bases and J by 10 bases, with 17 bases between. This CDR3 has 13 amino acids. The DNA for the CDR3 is TGCAGCGTTGTCGGACTAGCCAGGGGGGAGCAGTTCTTC. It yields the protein CSVVGLARGEQFF.

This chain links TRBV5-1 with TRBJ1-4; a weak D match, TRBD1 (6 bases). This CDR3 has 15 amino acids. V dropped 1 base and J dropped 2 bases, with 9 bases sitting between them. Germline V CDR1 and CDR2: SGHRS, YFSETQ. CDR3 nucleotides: TGCGCCAGCAGCTTGAGCACAGGGACTAATGAAAAACTGTTTTTT. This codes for CASSLSTGTNEKLFF.

Written as DNA, the CDR3 is TGTGCCAGCAGCCCGATCGACAGAGCCTATAGCAATCAGCCCCAGCATTTT. Translated, it gives CASSPIDRAYSNQPQHF. V is TRBV27 and J is TRBJ1-5, with D possibly matching TRBD1 (5 bases). Germline V gene sequence: CDR1 MNHEY, CDR2 SMNVEV (reference sequence). The CDR3 loop spans 17 amino acids. V lost 6 bases, J lost 0 bases, and 18 bases lay in between.

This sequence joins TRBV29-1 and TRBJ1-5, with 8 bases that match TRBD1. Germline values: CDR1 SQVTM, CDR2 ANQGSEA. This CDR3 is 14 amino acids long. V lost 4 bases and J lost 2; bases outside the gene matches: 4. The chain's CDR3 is CSVVTGVGNQPQHF. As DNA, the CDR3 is TGCAGCGTTGTGACAGGGGTGGGCAATCAGCCCCAGCATTTT. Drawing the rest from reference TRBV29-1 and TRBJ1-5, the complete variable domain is SAVISQKPSRDICQRGTSLTIQCQVDSQVTMMFWYRQQPGQSLTLIATANQGSEATYESGFVIDKFPISRPNLTFSTLTVSNMSPEDSSIYLCSVVTGVGNQPQHFGDGTRLSIL.

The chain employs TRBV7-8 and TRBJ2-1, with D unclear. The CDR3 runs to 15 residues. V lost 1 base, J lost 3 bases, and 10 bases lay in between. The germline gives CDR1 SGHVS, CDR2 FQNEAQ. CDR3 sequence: CASSLELRIYNEQFF. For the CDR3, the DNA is TGTGCCAGCAGCTTAGAACTGAGGATCTACAATGAGCAGTTCTTC.

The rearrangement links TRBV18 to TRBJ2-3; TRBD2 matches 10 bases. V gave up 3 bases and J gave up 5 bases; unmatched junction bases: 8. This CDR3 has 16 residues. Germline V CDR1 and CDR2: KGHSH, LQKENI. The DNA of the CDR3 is TGTGCCAGCTCACCGACAACTAGCGGGACAGTAGATACGCAGTATTTT. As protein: CASSPTTSGTVDTQYF.

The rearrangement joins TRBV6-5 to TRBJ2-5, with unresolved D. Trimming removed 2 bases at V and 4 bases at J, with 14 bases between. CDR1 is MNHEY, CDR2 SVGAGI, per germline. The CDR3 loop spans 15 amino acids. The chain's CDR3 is CASSYASGVGETQYF. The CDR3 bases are TGTGCCAGCAGTTACGCCTCCGGAGTGGGAGAGACCCAGTACTTC.

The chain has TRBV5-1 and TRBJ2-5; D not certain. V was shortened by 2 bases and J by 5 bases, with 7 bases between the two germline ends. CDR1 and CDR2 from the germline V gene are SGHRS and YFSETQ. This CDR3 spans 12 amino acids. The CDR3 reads CASSFTVETQYF. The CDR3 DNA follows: TGCGCCAGCAGCTTCACAGTCGAGACCCAGTACTTC.

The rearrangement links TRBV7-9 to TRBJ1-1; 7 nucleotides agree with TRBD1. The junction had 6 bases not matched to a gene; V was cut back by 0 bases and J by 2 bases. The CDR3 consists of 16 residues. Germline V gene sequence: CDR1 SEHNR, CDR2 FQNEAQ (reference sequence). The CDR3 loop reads CASSLAPGQVNTEAFF. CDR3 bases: TGTGCCAGCAGCTTAGCCCCCGGACAGGTTAACACTGAAGCTTTCTTT.

This CDR3 is CASSAQVNTEAFF. The CDR3 coding sequence is TGTGCCAGCAGCGCGCAGGTGAACACTGAAGCTTTCTTT. The chain uses TRBV9 and TRBJ1-1; D not resolved. The V end lost 3 bases, the J end lost 0 bases, and 6 bases lay between the germline ends. Germline lookup yields CDR1 SGDLS and CDR2 YYNGEE. This CDR3 spans 13 amino acids.

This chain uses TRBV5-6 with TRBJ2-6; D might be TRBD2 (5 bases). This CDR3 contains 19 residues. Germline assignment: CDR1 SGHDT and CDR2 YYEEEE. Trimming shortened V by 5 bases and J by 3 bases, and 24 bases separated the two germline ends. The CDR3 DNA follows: TGTGCCAGCAGGTCCGGAGAGGCTAGCCGTGGAAGTGGGGCCAACGTCCTGACTTTC. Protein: CASRSGEASRGSGANVLTF.

CDR3 bases: TGTGCCAGCAGCTTTTTGAGGGAAACTTCACCCCTCCACTTT. Protein: CASSFLRETSPLHF. The V and J genes are TRBV13 and TRBJ1-6; no definite D call. CDR3 size: 14 residues. Trimming removed 3 bases from V and 9 bases from J, with 12 bases in between. Germline-derived CDR1 and CDR2 are PRHDT and FYEKMQ (reference sequence).

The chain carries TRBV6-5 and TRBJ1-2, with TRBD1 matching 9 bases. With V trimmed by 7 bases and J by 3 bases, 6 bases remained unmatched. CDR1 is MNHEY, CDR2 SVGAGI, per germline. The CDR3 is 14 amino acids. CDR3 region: CASTRTGEDYGYTF. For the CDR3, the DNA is TGTGCCAGCACCCGGACAGGGGAAGACTATGGCTACACCTTC.

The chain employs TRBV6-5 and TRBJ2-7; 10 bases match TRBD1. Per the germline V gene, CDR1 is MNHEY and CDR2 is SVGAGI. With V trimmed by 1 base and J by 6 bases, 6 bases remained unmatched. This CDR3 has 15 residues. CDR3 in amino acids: CASSYLQGQGTEQYF. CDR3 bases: TGTGCCAGCAGTTACTTGCAGGGACAGGGGACCGAGCAGTACTTC.